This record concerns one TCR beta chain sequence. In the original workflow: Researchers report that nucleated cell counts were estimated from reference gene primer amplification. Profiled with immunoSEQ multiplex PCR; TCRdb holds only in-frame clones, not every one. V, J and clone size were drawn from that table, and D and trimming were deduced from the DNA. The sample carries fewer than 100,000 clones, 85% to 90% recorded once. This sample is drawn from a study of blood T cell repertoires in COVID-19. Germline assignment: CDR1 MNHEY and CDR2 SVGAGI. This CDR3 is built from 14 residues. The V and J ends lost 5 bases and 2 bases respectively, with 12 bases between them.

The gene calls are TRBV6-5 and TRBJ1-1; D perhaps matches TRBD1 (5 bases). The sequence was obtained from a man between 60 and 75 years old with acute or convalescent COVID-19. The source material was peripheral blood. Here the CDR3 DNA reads TGTGCCAGCAGTCAATGGACACTTAACACTGAAGCTTTCTTT. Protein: CASSQWTLNTEAFF.